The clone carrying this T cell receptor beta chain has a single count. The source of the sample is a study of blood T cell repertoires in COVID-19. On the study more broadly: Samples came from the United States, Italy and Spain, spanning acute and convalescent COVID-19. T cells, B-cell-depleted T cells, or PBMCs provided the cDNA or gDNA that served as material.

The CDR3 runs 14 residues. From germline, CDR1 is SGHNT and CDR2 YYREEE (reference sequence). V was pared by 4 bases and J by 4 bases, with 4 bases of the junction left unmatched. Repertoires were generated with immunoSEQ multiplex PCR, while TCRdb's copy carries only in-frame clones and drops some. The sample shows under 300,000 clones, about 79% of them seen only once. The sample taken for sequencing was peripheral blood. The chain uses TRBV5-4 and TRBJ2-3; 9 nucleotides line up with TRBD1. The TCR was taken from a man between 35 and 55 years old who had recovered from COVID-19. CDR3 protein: CASSARQGADTQYF. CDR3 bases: TGTGCCAGCAGCGCCCGACAGGGGGCAGATACGCAGTATTTT.